These T cell receptor beta chains were read from a single sample in a study of molecular identifiers for immune sequencing clone quantification. TCRdb processed the PCR reads anew with MiXCR; each CDR3 protein has one entry. The sample includes 90,000 to 120,000 distinct CDR3 sequences, 36% of them seen just once. Sample: naive CD8+ T cells from blood, with Jurkat cell RNA spiked in. The origin of the receptors is a human donor in good health. Some libraries in this study had Jurkat cell RNA spiked in. Each CDR3 is given with its conserved first and last residue. A D gene is named only where the DNA matches it firmly. Where a row states a size, it is once, few, many or the class of an expanded clone; other rows omit it.

cdr3_nt: TGCAGTGCTAGTGTTTCTTCTGGGGACTATGGCTACACCTTC; cdr3_aa: CSASVSSGDYGYTF; j_call: TRBJ1-2; d_call: NA; clone_size: few; v_call: TRBV20-1
cdr3_nt: TGTGCCAGCAGTTTAGCGCTAGCGGGAGGCCCCGATACGCAGTATTTT; cdr3_aa: CASSLALAGGPDTQYF; j_call: TRBJ2-3; d_call: TRBD2; clone_size: many; v_call: TRBV12-3/TRBV12-4
cdr3_nt: TGTGCCATCAGTCCGGCAGGGGATCGAGGCCGGATTGACGAGTACTTC; cdr3_aa: CAISPAGDRGRIDEYF; j_call: TRBJ2-7; d_call: NA; clone_size: NA; v_call: TRBV10-3
cdr3_nt: TGTGCCAGCAGTTACTCGTTTGATTTGGACAGGGGGAAAGAGACCCAGTACTTC; cdr3_aa: CASSYSFDLDRGKETQYF; j_call: TRBJ2-5; d_call: TRBD1; clone_size: NA; v_call: TRBV6-6
cdr3_nt: TGTGCCAGTAGTATGGGACAGGGGTCGTACTACGAGCAGTACTTC; cdr3_aa: CASSMGQGSYYEQYF; j_call: TRBJ2-7; d_call: TRBD1; clone_size: NA; v_call: TRBV19
cdr3_nt: TGTGCCAGCAGTATCGGACTTAATAGCAATCAGCCCCAGCATTTT; cdr3_aa: CASSIGLNSNQPQHF; j_call: TRBJ1-5; d_call: NA; clone_size: few; v_call: TRBV27
cdr3_nt: TGTGCCAGCAGTTTTTCAAGGACCGGAAACACCATATATTTT; cdr3_aa: CASSFSRTGNTIYF; j_call: TRBJ1-3; d_call: NA; clone_size: few; v_call: TRBV28
cdr3_nt: TGTGCCAGCAGCTTACCTTCGACAGGGGGCGCGTCCTACGAGCAGTACTTC; cdr3_aa: CASSLPSTGGASYEQYF; j_call: TRBJ2-7; d_call: TRBD1; clone_size: NA; v_call: TRBV7-9
cdr3_nt: TGTGCCAGCAGCCAATGGGGGACAGGGGTTTTCGAGCAGTACTTC; cdr3_aa: CASSQWGTGVFEQYF; j_call: TRBJ2-7; d_call: TRBD1; clone_size: NA; v_call: TRBV4-2
cdr3_nt: TGTGCCAGCAGTTTAAGGCCATACTCTGGGGCCAACGTCCCGACTTTC; cdr3_aa: CASSLRPYSGANVPTF; j_call: TRBJ2-6; d_call: NA; clone_size: NA; v_call: TRBV27
cdr3_nt: TGTGCCAGCAGCGAGGGACAGGAGAACACTGAAGCTTTCTTT; cdr3_aa: CASSEGQENTEAFF; j_call: TRBJ1-1; d_call: TRBD1; clone_size: many; v_call: TRBV7-6
cdr3_nt: TGCAGTGCTGACAGGACAGGGGCCTACGAGCAGTACTTC; cdr3_aa: CSADRTGAYEQYF; j_call: TRBJ2-7; d_call: TRBD1; clone_size: NA; v_call: TRBV20-1
cdr3_nt: TGTGCCAGCAGCTTAGGGGAGACGATATACGAGCAGCACTTC; cdr3_aa: CASSLGETIYEQHF; j_call: TRBJ2-7; d_call: NA; clone_size: NA; v_call: TRBV11-2
cdr3_nt: TGTGCCAGCAGCAACACCGGGACAGGGGGCGAGCAGTACTTC; cdr3_aa: CASSNTGTGGEQYF; j_call: TRBJ2-7; d_call: TRBD1; clone_size: few; v_call: TRBV14
cdr3_nt: TGTGCCAGCACGCTCTCAGCGGGAGGTGCAGATACGCAGTATTTT; cdr3_aa: CASTLSAGGADTQYF; j_call: TRBJ2-3; d_call: TRBD2; clone_size: few; v_call: TRBV7-6
cdr3_nt: TGTGCCAGCAGCCTTAGCGGGAGGTCCTACAATGAGCAGTTCTTC; cdr3_aa: CASSLSGRSYNEQFF; j_call: TRBJ2-1; d_call: TRBD2; clone_size: NA; v_call: TRBV7-8
cdr3_nt: TGTGCCAGTAGTATCTCCGGCACACCGAAACGGGAACCCGGGGCCAACGTCCTGACTTTC; cdr3_aa: CASSISGTPKREPGANVLTF; j_call: TRBJ2-6; d_call: NA; clone_size: NA; v_call: TRBV19
cdr3_nt: TGCAGCGTGGGAGGGGATGGTGAGCAGTACTTC; cdr3_aa: CSVGGDGEQYF; j_call: TRBJ2-7; d_call: TRBD2; clone_size: NA; v_call: TRBV29-1
cdr3_nt: TGTGCCAGCGGAACGGCGTTAGTGGAGACCCAGTACTTC; cdr3_aa: CASGTALVETQYF; j_call: TRBJ2-5; d_call: NA; clone_size: NA; v_call: TRBV6-2/TRBV6-3
cdr3_nt: TGTGCCAGCAGTTACACGGGACAGGGGGACTACGAGCAGTACTTC; cdr3_aa: CASSYTGQGDYEQYF; j_call: TRBJ2-7; d_call: TRBD1; clone_size: many; v_call: TRBV6-2/TRBV6-3
cdr3_nt: TGTGCCAGCAGAGGGGGCGTAAATCAGCCCCAGCATTTT; cdr3_aa: CASRGGVNQPQHF; j_call: TRBJ1-5; d_call: TRBD1; clone_size: NA; v_call: TRBV27
cdr3_nt: TGTGCCAGCAGCCAATGGACTGGTACCGGTCTTCGCTACGAGCAGTACTTC; cdr3_aa: CASSQWTGTGLRYEQYF; j_call: TRBJ2-7; d_call: NA; clone_size: few; v_call: TRBV3-1
cdr3_nt: TGTGCCAGCAGTTTCCAAGGAGGCGCTGCCGAGACCCAGTACTTC; cdr3_aa: CASSFQGGAAETQYF; j_call: TRBJ2-5; d_call: NA; clone_size: NA; v_call: TRBV12-3/TRBV12-4
cdr3_nt: TGTGCCAGCAGTTTCAGGCAGCCCCAGCATTTT; cdr3_aa: CASSFRQPQHF; j_call: TRBJ1-5; d_call: NA; clone_size: NA; v_call: TRBV28
cdr3_nt: TGCGCCAGCAGCCAAGGCCGGAGCGGGAGTTACGAGCAGTACTTC; cdr3_aa: CASSQGRSGSYEQYF; j_call: TRBJ2-7; d_call: TRBD2; clone_size: many; v_call: TRBV4-3
cdr3_nt: TGTGCCAGCAGCTCCCGGGCCCTAGGCTTCAATGAGCAGTTCTTC; cdr3_aa: CASSSRALGFNEQFF; j_call: TRBJ2-1; d_call: NA; clone_size: few; v_call: TRBV11-2
cdr3_nt: TGTGCCAGCAGCTTACGGGGACTTAGCAATCAGCCCCAGCATTTT; cdr3_aa: CASSLRGLSNQPQHF; j_call: TRBJ1-5; d_call: NA; clone_size: many; v_call: TRBV7-2
cdr3_nt: TGTGCCAGCAGCTTAAGCCCGGGGAGGACTGAAGCTTTCTTT; cdr3_aa: CASSLSPGRTEAFF; j_call: TRBJ1-1; d_call: NA; clone_size: NA; v_call: TRBV7-8
cdr3_nt: TGCAGTGCTAGCCCCAGAACCTTC; cdr3_aa: CSASPRTF; j_call: TRBJ2-7; d_call: NA; clone_size: many; v_call: TRBV20-1
cdr3_nt: TGTGCCAGCCTCCCGGGACTCCCTTACGTAAATGAGCAGTTCTTC; cdr3_aa: CASLPGLPYVNEQFF; j_call: TRBJ2-1; d_call: NA; clone_size: many; v_call: TRBV7-8
cdr3_nt: TGTGCCATCAAGGGGATTTATAGCACAGATACGCAGTATTTT; cdr3_aa: CAIKGIYSTDTQYF; j_call: TRBJ2-3; d_call: NA; clone_size: NA; v_call: TRBV10-3
cdr3_nt: TGTGCCAATAGTGCTGCCGGGACAGGAGGGTATACGCAGTATTTT; cdr3_aa: CANSAAGTGGYTQYF; j_call: TRBJ2-3; d_call: TRBD1; clone_size: NA; v_call: TRBV19
cdr3_nt: TGTGCCAGCAGCCAGGGGACAGGGAACCCCTACGAGCAGTACTTC; cdr3_aa: CASSQGTGNPYEQYF; j_call: TRBJ2-7; d_call: TRBD1; clone_size: few; v_call: TRBV4-2
cdr3_nt: TGTGCCAGCAGCTTAACCGGGACAGGGGACTACGAGCAGTACTTC; cdr3_aa: CASSLTGTGDYEQYF; j_call: TRBJ2-7; d_call: TRBD1; clone_size: NA; v_call: TRBV13
cdr3_nt: TGTGCCAGCAAACAGGGCTACGAGCAGTACTTC; cdr3_aa: CASKQGYEQYF; j_call: TRBJ2-7; d_call: NA; clone_size: NA; v_call: TRBV2
cdr3_nt: TGTGCCAGCACCATACTCTTTCCCGGCGAGCAGTACTTC; cdr3_aa: CASTILFPGEQYF; j_call: TRBJ2-7; d_call: NA; clone_size: few; v_call: TRBV6-1
cdr3_nt: TGTGCCAGCAAGGGTATTGGGAACGAGCAGTACTTC; cdr3_aa: CASKGIGNEQYF; j_call: TRBJ2-7; d_call: NA; clone_size: few; v_call: TRBV9
cdr3_nt: TGTGCCAGCAGCGTAGTCCTACGCGGGAGGGCCGATGAGCAGTTCTTC; cdr3_aa: CASSVVLRGRADEQFF; j_call: TRBJ2-1; d_call: TRBD2; clone_size: few; v_call: TRBV9
cdr3_nt: TGTGCCAGCAGTTTATGGCCAGCGGAAGCGACCCAGTACTTC; cdr3_aa: CASSLWPAEATQYF; j_call: TRBJ2-5; d_call: NA; clone_size: NA; v_call: TRBV27
cdr3_nt: TGTGCCAGCAGCCCAGGAGCGATTGGTGAAAAACTGTTTTTT; cdr3_aa: CASSPGAIGEKLFF; j_call: TRBJ1-4; d_call: NA; clone_size: NA; v_call: TRBV27
cdr3_nt: TGTGCCAGCAGCTATATTTTACCAAGCAGGGGTACTGAAGCTTTCTTT; cdr3_aa: CASSYILPSRGTEAFF; j_call: TRBJ1-1; d_call: NA; clone_size: NA; v_call: TRBV7-2
cdr3_nt: TGTGCCAGCAGTTTAACCCTGGCAGAGCTGTTTTTT; cdr3_aa: CASSLTLAELFF; j_call: TRBJ2-2; d_call: NA; clone_size: NA; v_call: TRBV12-3/TRBV12-4
cdr3_nt: TGTGCCACTGTCCGGGACAAATACACAGATACGCAGTATTTT; cdr3_aa: CATVRDKYTDTQYF; j_call: TRBJ2-3; d_call: NA; clone_size: NA; v_call: TRBV15
cdr3_nt: TGTGCCAGCATGGGGCAGGGTCCACCCACAGATACGCAGTATTTT; cdr3_aa: CASMGQGPPTDTQYF; j_call: TRBJ2-3; d_call: NA; clone_size: few; v_call: TRBV28
cdr3_nt: TGTGCCAGCAGCGCCGACACTAACACTGAAGCTTACTTT; cdr3_aa: CASSADTNTEAYF; j_call: TRBJ1-1; d_call: NA; clone_size: NA; v_call: TRBV9
cdr3_nt: TGCAGCGTTTTAATAGGGAGCAATCAGCCCCAGCATTTT; cdr3_aa: CSVLIGSNQPQHF; j_call: TRBJ1-5; d_call: NA; clone_size: many; v_call: TRBV29-1
cdr3_nt: TGCAGTGCTAGAGGGGAGACAGGGGGCTACAAGATTAGCTCTGGAAACACCATATTTTTT; cdr3_aa: CSARGETGGYKISSGNTIFF; j_call: TRBJ1-3; d_call: TRBD1; clone_size: once; v_call: TRBV20-1
cdr3_nt: TGTGCCAGCGGCGGAGGCTACGAGCAGCACTTC; cdr3_aa: CASGGGYEQHF; j_call: TRBJ2-7; d_call: NA; clone_size: NA; v_call: TRBV3-1
cdr3_nt: TGTGCCAGCAGCCCCCGGGGCACGACAGCAACTAATGAAAAACTGATTTTT; cdr3_aa: CASSPRGTTATNEKLIF; j_call: TRBJ1-4; d_call: NA; clone_size: NA; v_call: TRBV13
cdr3_nt: TGTGCCAGCAGGGAGGGACTAGCGGGGAACTACGAGCCGTACTTC; cdr3_aa: CASREGLAGNYEPYF; j_call: TRBJ2-7; d_call: TRBD2; clone_size: few; v_call: TRBV7-2
cdr3_nt: TGTGCCATCCAGACGGAAGAGACCGGGGAGCTGTTTTTT; cdr3_aa: CAIQTEETGELFF; j_call: TRBJ2-2; d_call: NA; clone_size: NA; v_call: TRBV10-3
cdr3_nt: TGCGCCAGCAGCCAAGTGACCAGGGATGACTACACCTTC; cdr3_aa: CASSQVTRDDYTF; j_call: TRBJ1-2; d_call: NA; clone_size: once; v_call: TRBV4-1
cdr3_nt: TGTGCCAGCAGCTTAGATGGGACTAGCGCCTACGAGCAGTACTTC; cdr3_aa: CASSLDGTSAYEQYF; j_call: TRBJ2-7; d_call: TRBD2; clone_size: NA; v_call: TRBV11-2
cdr3_nt: TGTGCCAGTTGGAGCCCGACAGGGGAAAACATTCAGTACTTC; cdr3_aa: CASWSPTGENIQYF; j_call: TRBJ2-4; d_call: TRBD1; clone_size: NA; v_call: TRBV19
cdr3_nt: TGTGCCAGCAGTGAGGGGGCAGGTTACTACGAGCAGTACTTC; cdr3_aa: CASSEGAGYYEQYF; j_call: TRBJ2-7; d_call: NA; clone_size: NA; v_call: TRBV2
cdr3_nt: TGTGCCAGCAGTGATTACCGCGAGGGTAGCACCGGGGAGCTGTTTTTT; cdr3_aa: CASSDYREGSTGELFF; j_call: TRBJ2-2; d_call: NA; clone_size: few; v_call: TRBV6-4
cdr3_nt: TGTGCCAGCAGCCCGAGTAGCGGTTCTCAAGAGACCCAGTACTTC; cdr3_aa: CASSPSSGSQETQYF; j_call: TRBJ2-5; d_call: NA; clone_size: many; v_call: TRBV3-1
cdr3_nt: TGTGCCAGCAGCGCAGGGAGCAATCAGCCCCAGCATTTT; cdr3_aa: CASSAGSNQPQHF; j_call: TRBJ1-5; d_call: NA; clone_size: NA; v_call: TRBV9